A selection of T cell receptor beta chains follows, all from one sample in a study of T cells after somatic rescue of genetic block. Assay used: immunoSEQ multiplex PCR; TCRdb lists only in-frame clones, some missing. The sample records 45,000 to 55,000 clones, approximately 96% being singletons. Material: peripheral blood mononuclear cells (PBMCs). The source of these receptors is a child younger than two. The CDR3 runs from the conserved cysteine through the conserved F or W. D genes are given only for firm matches. Some rows mark clone size as missing; the rest say once, few, many or name a class of expanded clone.

TRBV13	NA	NA	TRBJ2-1	TGTGCCAGCAGCTTAAGTGTTGGGAGAGGGACAAATGAGCAGTTCTTC	CASSLSVGRGTNEQFF
TRBV7-2	NA	NA	TRBJ2-7	TGTGCCAGCAGCTTAGGGGCCGAGCAGTACTTC	CASSLGAEQYF
TRBV18	once	NA	TRBJ1-5	TGTGCCAGCTCATCACAGGGCACAGAATGGGGTTGGAGCAATCAGCCCCAGCATTTT	CASSSQGTEWGWSNQPQHF
TRBV27	NA	NA	TRBJ1-6	TGTGCCAGCAGTTTAGGGCACGATTATAATTCACCCCTCCACTTT	CASSLGHDYNSPLHF
TRBV7-2	NA	NA	TRBJ1-2	TGTGCCAGCAGCTTAGCTTTACAGGTTCCTGGCTACACCTTC	CASSLALQVPGYTF
TRBV9	NA	NA	TRBJ1-3	TGTGCCAGCAGCGAAGCGGGGGGAGGAGGAAACACCATATATTTT	CASSEAGGGGNTIYF
TRBV5-1	NA	TRBD2	TRBJ2-1	TGCGCCAGCAGCTTGGGACTAGCGGGTGGCTTCTCCTACAATGAGCAGTTCTTC	CASSLGLAGGFSYNEQFF
TRBV19	NA	NA	TRBJ1-2	TGTGCCAGTAGTAAGAACTATGGCTACACCTTC	CASSKNYGYTF
TRBV9	NA	NA	TRBJ2-1	TGTGCCAGCAGCTCCTCCAAAAGGGTTGAAGATGAGCAGTTCTTC	CASSSSKRVEDEQFF
TRBV9	NA	NA	TRBJ2-1	TGTGCCAGCAGCGTAGAGTTAGGGGGGAGCCCGCCTAGCTCCTACAATGAGCAGTTCTTC	CASSVELGGSPPSSYNEQFF
TRBV5-4	NA	NA	TRBJ1-3	TGTGCCAGCAGCTTGGCACCTGGAAACACCATATATTTT	CASSLAPGNTIYF
TRBV7-2	NA	NA	TRBJ1-1	TGTGCCAGCAGCTCCGGGACGGCGAACACTGAAGCTTTCTTT	CASSSGTANTEAFF
TRBV2	NA	TRBD1	TRBJ1-2	TGTGCCAGCAGTCCGACAGGGTTGGAGAGCTACACCTTC	CASSPTGLESYTF
TRBV28	NA	NA	TRBJ1-5	TGTGCCAGCGGAGACACCACGGGGCCCCAGCATTTT	CASGDTTGPQHF
TRBV9	NA	TRBD1	TRBJ1-2	TGTGCCAGCAGCCCCCGGACAGGGAGGAAGGGCTACACCTTC	CASSPRTGRKGYTF
TRBV9	NA	NA	TRBJ1-1	TGTGCCAGCAGCGCGGGGGGGAACACTGAAGCTTTCTTT	CASSAGGNTEAFF
TRBV19	NA	TRBD2	TRBJ2-1	TGTGCCAGTAGTGTACCGGGACTAGCGGGAGGGCCCAATGAGCAGTTCTTC	CASSVPGLAGGPNEQFF
TRBV28	once	TRBD1	TRBJ1-2	TGTGCCAGCAGTCATGACAGGGCCTATGGCTACACCTTC	CASSHDRAYGYTF
TRBV25-1	NA	TRBD1	TRBJ1-3	TGTGCCAGCAGTGAATTATTAGGGGGCATCTCTGGAAACACCATATATTTT	CASSELLGGISGNTIYF
TRBV19	NA	NA	TRBJ2-6	TGTGCCAGTAGTATAGATGGGGGTGGGGCCAACGTCCTGACTTTC	CASSIDGGGANVLTF
TRBV4-3	NA	NA	TRBJ2-5	TGCGCCAGCAGCCATCTCCCGGCGACTCCTCAAGAGACCCAGTACTTC	CASSHLPATPQETQYF
TRBV25-1	NA	NA	TRBJ2-3	TGTGCCAGCAGTGAAACTCGAGTGGGGGGCACAGATACGCAGTATTTT	CASSETRVGGTDTQYF
TRBV6-1	NA	TRBD2	TRBJ2-7	TGTGCCAGCAGTATACTAGCGGGAGGGCTGGAGCAGTACTTC	CASSILAGGLEQYF
TRBV4-1	NA	NA	TRBJ1-1	TGCGCCAGCAGCCAAGCAGCCCTGAACACTGAAGCTTTCTTT	CASSQAALNTEAFF
TRBV13	once	NA	TRBJ2-7	TGTGCCAGCAGCTCGGTAGGGCCTTCGTACGAGCAGTACTTC	CASSSVGPSYEQYF
TRBV19	once	NA	TRBJ2-7	TGTGCCAGTAGTACCGGGGACGGGGGAGGATACGAGCAGTACTTC	CASSTGDGGGYEQYF
TRBV27	NA	NA	TRBJ1-1	TGTGCCAGCAGTTTTTCCAGGGCCACTGAAGCTTTCTTT	CASSFSRATEAFF
TRBV7-9	NA	NA	TRBJ2-5	TGTGCCAGCAACCTCCTGGGGGGAGAGACCCAGTACTTC	CASNLLGGETQYF
TRBV7-8	NA	NA	TRBJ1-1	TGTGCCAGCAGCTTAGGTGGGAGCACTGAAGCTTTCTTT	CASSLGGSTEAFF
TRBV9	NA	TRBD2	TRBJ2-3	TGTGCCAGCAGCGTAGTGGGAGGGCCGCAGGATACGCAGTATTTT	CASSVVGGPQDTQYF
TRBV18	NA	NA	TRBJ1-5	TGTGCCAGCTCACCAGAGAGCTATCAGCCCCAGCATTTT	CASSPESYQPQHF
TRBV27	NA	TRBD1	TRBJ2-7	TGTGCCAGCAGTTTAGGGACAGGGGTTTACGAGCAGTACTTC	CASSLGTGVYEQYF
TRBV7-2	NA	TRBD1	TRBJ2-7	TGTGCCAGCAGCATCCAGACAGGGGGGGCTTACGAGCAGTACTTC	CASSIQTGGAYEQYF